The 13 T cell receptor beta chains presented below share a single source sample, sequenced in a study of glioma-infiltrating T cells. TCR alpha and beta CDR3 regions were amplified from RNA using iRepertoire nested multiplex PCR. TCRdb fed the multiplex PCR reads into MiXCR, producing one record per CDR3 protein. The table lists fewer than 500,000 distinct CDR3 sequences, roughly two fifths of them singletons, with about 12% in the top ten. Sequencing used glioma tissue, nonneoplastic brain tissue, or PBMCs (not recorded which). The receptor source for this set is a human donor with low-grade glioma or glioblastoma, undergoing nonglioma brain surgery, or in good health (not recorded which).

This clonotype was counted ten times or more. The chain couples TRBV15 to TRBJ2-3, with TRBD2 identical over 8 bases. Trimming cost V 1 base and J 4 bases; bases outside gene matches: 13. CDR1 LNHNV and CDR2 YYDKDF come from the germline V gene (reference sequence). This CDR3 comprises 18 residues. The CDR3 loop is CATSRVGPGGRSPDTQYF. CDR3 sequence (DNA): TGTGCCACCAGCAGAGTCGGACCGGGCGGGAGGTCCCCAGATACGCAGTATTTT.

In this sample, this clonotype turned up a few times. J is TRBJ2-5 and V is TRBV20-1, with 10 bases matching TRBD2. The length of the CDR3 is 15 residues. The J segment lost 5 bases and the V segment lost 0 bases, leaving 6 bases of the junction unmatched. Germline V gives CDR1 DFQATT, CDR2 SNEGSKA (reference sequence). CDR3 residues: CSARDRLAGVETQYF. The CDR3 bases are TGCAGTGCTAGAGATAGGCTAGCGGGAGTTGAGACCCAGTACTTC.

This clonotype was found a few times. The chain combines TRBV2 with TRBJ1-5; possibly TRBD1 for D (5 bases). The CDR3 contains 15 residues. V shed 6 bases and J shed 4 bases, with 16 bases lying between them. CDR1 is SNHLY, CDR2 FYNNEI, per germline. The CDR3 sequence is CASSQEPGSNQPQHF. CDR3 sequence (DNA): TGTGCCAGCAGCCAGGAGCCAGGGAGTAATCAGCCCCAGCATTTT.

The rearrangement uses TRBV28 and TRBJ1-2, with D perhaps matching TRBD1 (6 bases). Germline values: CDR1 MDHEN, CDR2 SYDVKM. The CDR3 has 15 residues. The germline V and J ends were trimmed by 4 bases and 2 bases, with 14 bases remaining between them. The CDR3 loop reads CASSSRGDSNYGYTF. CDR3 sequence (DNA): TGTGCCAGCAGTTCGAGGGGGGATTCAAACTATGGCTACACCTTC.

Of note for this clonotype: Possible read error: a much larger clone is one base away. The J gene is TRBJ2-6, the V gene TRBV14, with D possibly being TRBD1 (5 bases). This CDR3 has 15 residues. CDR1 SGHDN and CDR2 FVKESK come from the germline V gene. CDR3 sequence (DNA): TGTGCCAGCAGCCAATGGAGCTCTGGGGCCAACATCCTGACTTTC. This translates into CASSQWSSGANILTF. Full variable domain (rest looked up from reference TRBV14 and TRBJ2-6): EAGVTQFPSHSVIEKGQTVTLRCDPISGHDNLYWYRRVMGKEIKFLLHFVKESKQDESGMPNNRFLAERTGGTYSTLKVQPAELEDSGVYFCASSQWSSGANILTFGAGSRLTVL.

The chain carries TRBV7-9 and TRBJ1-3; D unclear. The CDR3 spans 15 residues. Germline CDR1 reads SEHNR; CDR2 reads FQNEAQ (reference sequence). Trimming cost V 5 bases and J 0 bases, with 11 bases left between them. The CDR3: CASSARQNSGNTIYF. CDR3 sequence (DNA): TGTGCCAGCAGCGCTCGACAAAACTCTGGAAACACCATATATTTT.

Remarks on this clonotype: A clone one base away is much larger, so this may be a read error. The chain joins TRBV10-3 to TRBJ1-1; tentative D call: TRBD1 (5 bases). V lost 0 bases and J lost 2, with 13 bases in between. Germline V gene sequence: CDR1 ENHRY, CDR2 SYGVKD. The length of the CDR3 is 16 residues. CDR3 nucleotides: TGTGCCATCAGTGAGTCTTCCGACAGTCCAAACACTGAAGCTTTCTTT. It translates to CAISESSDSPNTEAFF.

This clonotype turned up a few times. The chain employs TRBV28 and TRBJ2-7; 16 bases line up with TRBD2. The J segment lost 3 bases and the V segment lost 2 bases, leaving 4 bases of the junction unmatched. The germline gives CDR1 MDHEN, CDR2 SYDVKM. The CDR3 is 17 amino acids. In DNA form, the CDR3 reads TGTGCCAGCAGTTTAACGGGACTAGCGGGAGGGCTCTACGAGCAGTACTTC. Translating gives CASSLTGLAGGLYEQYF.

The rearrangement links TRBV10-3 to TRBJ2-5; D is unclear. This CDR3 is 13 amino acids long. Trimming removed 3 bases at V and 1 base at J, with 6 bases between. The germline V gene has CDR1 ENHRY and CDR2 SYGVKD. The CDR3 region has the DNA TGTGCCATCAGTGACGGGTTCCAAGAGACCCAGTACTTC. Translation: CAISDGFQETQYF.

On this clonotype itself: A read error may explain this, as a much larger clone is one base away. The V gene is TRBV7-2, the J gene TRBJ2-1; the D is unclear. CDR3 size: 12 residues. CDR1 and CDR2 from the germline V gene are SGHTA and FQGNSA. With 1 base removed from V and 12 bases from J, the gap between germline ends came to 10 bases. In DNA form, the CDR3 reads TGTGCCAGCAGCTTAGACCTAGACGTGCAGTTCTTC. Residues: CASSLDLDVQFF.

This clonotype was seen repeatedly, ten times or more. This chain uses TRBV6-1 with TRBJ2-4; D remains unclear. The CDR3 spans 13 residues. The V gene's germline CDR1 is MNHNS and CDR2 SASEGT. Trimming took off 7 bases at V and 0 bases at J, with 7 bases between the two ends. The CDR3 nucleotides are TGTGCCAGCACGCAGATAGCCAAAAACATTCAGTACTTC. The encoded protein is CASTQIAKNIQYF.

The V and J genes are TRBV5-4 and TRBJ2-1; TRBD1 matches at 12 bases. This CDR3 spans 17 amino acids. After removal of 4 bases from V and 2 bases from J, the junction contained 7 bases not matched to a gene. The germline gives CDR1 SGHNT, CDR2 YYREEE (reference sequence). CDR3 protein: CASSEGGTGGTYNEQFF. The CDR3 DNA sequence: TGTGCCAGCAGCGAAGGCGGGACAGGGGGCACCTACAATGAGCAGTTCTTC. Together with reference TRBV5-4 and TRBJ2-1, the CDR3 gives the full variable domain: ETGVTQSPTHLIKTRGQQVTLRCSSQSGHNTVSWYQQALGQGPQFIFQYYREEENGRGNFPPRFSGLQFPNYSSELNVNALELDDSALYLCASSEGGTGGTYNEQFFGPGTRLTVL.

The chain combines TRBV10-3 with TRBJ2-3; D not certain. Trimming removed 4 bases from V and 2 bases from J, with 10 bases in between. Germline V gene sequence: CDR1 ENHRY, CDR2 SYGVKD. This CDR3 contains 14 residues. Written as DNA, the CDR3 is TGTGCCATCAGTGTTGGCGCATACACAGATACGCAGTATTTT. Protein: CAISVGAYTDTQYF.